The rows below give T cell receptor beta chains drawn from one sample of a study of T cells in Graves' hyperthyroidism and ophthalmopathy. TCRdb re-called the multiplex PCR reads with MiXCR, one entry per CDR3 protein. Of about 340,000 distinct CDR3 sequences detected, about 21% appear once; the ten largest clones hold around half. Sequencing used blood. Receptor source: a woman aged 50 to 65 with Graves' hyperthyroidism. Both conserved end residues are part of each CDR3.

>TRBV20-1
CSARKASGDYNEQFF
>TRBV4-1
CASSQDPLGTDTQYF
>TRBV5-1
CASSDGTGNEQFF
>TRBV3-1
CASSQESGNTEAFF
>TRBV29-1
CSVSSGASGNTIYF
>TRBV4-1
CASSQERSGILGLAGGHEQFF
>TRBV9
CASSARLAGGQETQYF
>TRBV30
CAWSPKETQYF
>TRBV5-1
CASSLGGFADTQYF
>TRBV5-1
CASSSGTGITYEQYF
>TRBV5-1
CASSLWLGYEQYF
>TRBV5-1
CASSLMDTFEQYF
>TRBV15
CATSGIRSGQPQHF
>TRBV14
CASSRVGAGLYSPLHF
>TRBV6-6
CASSYFGTGNTGELFF
>TRBV7-6
CASTPGSSYNEQFF
>TRBV18
CASSQGTALSEAFF
>TRBV7-8
CASSFGSGGGNQPQHF
>TRBV12-3/TRBV12-4
CASRTTGGLSYEQYF
>TRBV18
CASSPFGQGAPNTEAFF
>TRBV5-1
CASSIGGAMNTEAFF
>TRBV5-1
CASSLGEGGLVLETQYF
>TRBV10-3
CAISESRGGTKAEKLFF
>TRBV29-1
CSVMRGTLNTEAFF
>TRBV3-1
CASSLSGSLKQYF
>TRBV3-1
CASSQRGRGEAFF
>TRBV28
CASSIPGYEQYF
>TRBV2
CASSEAGAGLAGIEQYF
>TRBV11-3
CASSPRTSEGSEQFF
>TRBV12-3/TRBV12-4
CASSFLPLLGSGIHSPLHF
>TRBV20-1
CSARTRAGSPLHF
>TRBV5-1
CASGGGQMNTEAFF
>TRBV27
CASSLKPWNTGELFF
>TRBV28
CASSFTSGRTGELFF
>TRBV28
CASSGLAGLSSYEQYF
>TRBV3-1
CASSQRDTQYF
>TRBV20-1
CSALQGTGNTIYF
>TRBV18
CASSPQSQIQRWTEAFF
>TRBV2
CASRGTSGRFDTQYF
>TRBV20-1
CSAEDRKNYGYTF
>TRBV11-3
CASSVQSGTAGDTQYF
>TRBV6-8
CASSYSSPGVGNQPQHF
>TRBV5-1
CASSLGNSGAGTDTQYF
>TRBV6-6
CASSYSEGTSGAGSYEQYF